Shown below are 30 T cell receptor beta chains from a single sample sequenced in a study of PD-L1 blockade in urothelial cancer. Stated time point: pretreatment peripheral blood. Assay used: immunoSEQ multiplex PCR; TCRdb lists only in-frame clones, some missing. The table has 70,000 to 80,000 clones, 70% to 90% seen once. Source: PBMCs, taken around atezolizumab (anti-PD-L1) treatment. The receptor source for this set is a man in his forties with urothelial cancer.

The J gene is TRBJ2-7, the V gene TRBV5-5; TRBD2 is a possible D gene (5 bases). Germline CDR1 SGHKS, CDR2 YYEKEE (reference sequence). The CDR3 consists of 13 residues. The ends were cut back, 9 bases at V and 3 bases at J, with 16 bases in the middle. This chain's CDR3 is CATGLQIIYEQYF. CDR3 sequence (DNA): TGTGCCACCGGACTTCAGATTATCTACGAGCAGTACTTC.

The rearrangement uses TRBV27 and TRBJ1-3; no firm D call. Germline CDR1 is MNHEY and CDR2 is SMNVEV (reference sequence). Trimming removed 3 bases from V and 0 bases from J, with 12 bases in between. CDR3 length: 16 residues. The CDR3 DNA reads TGTGCCAGCAGTTTGAAACAGCCATACTCTGGAAACACCATATATTTT. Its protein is CASSLKQPYSGNTIYF.

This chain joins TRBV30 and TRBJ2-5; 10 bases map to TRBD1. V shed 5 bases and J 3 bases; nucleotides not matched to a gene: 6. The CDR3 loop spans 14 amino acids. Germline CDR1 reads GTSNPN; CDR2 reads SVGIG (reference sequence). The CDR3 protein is CAWRRTGGKETQYF. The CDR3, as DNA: TGTGCCTGGCGCCGGACAGGGGGAAAAGAGACCCAGTACTTC.

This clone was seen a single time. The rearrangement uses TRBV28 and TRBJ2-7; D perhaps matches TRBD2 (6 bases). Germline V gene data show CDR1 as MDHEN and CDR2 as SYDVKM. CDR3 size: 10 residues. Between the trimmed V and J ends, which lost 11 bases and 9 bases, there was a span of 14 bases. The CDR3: CASGGARQYF. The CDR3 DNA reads TGTGCCTCCGGCGGGGCAAGGCAGTACTTC.

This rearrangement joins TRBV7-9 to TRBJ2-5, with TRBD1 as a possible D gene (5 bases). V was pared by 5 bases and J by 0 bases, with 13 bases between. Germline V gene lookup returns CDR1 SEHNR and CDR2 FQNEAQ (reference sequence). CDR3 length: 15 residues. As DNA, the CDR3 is TGTGCCAGCAGCCCCAAGGGGCGTTACCAAGAGACCCAGTACTTC. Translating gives CASSPKGRYQETQYF.

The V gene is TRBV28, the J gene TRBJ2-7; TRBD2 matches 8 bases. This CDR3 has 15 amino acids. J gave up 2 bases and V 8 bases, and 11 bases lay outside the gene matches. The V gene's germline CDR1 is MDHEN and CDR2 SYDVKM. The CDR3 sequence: CASLRGGVSPYEQYF. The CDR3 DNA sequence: TGTGCCAGCCTACGGGGGGGAGTCAGCCCCTACGAGCAGTACTTC.

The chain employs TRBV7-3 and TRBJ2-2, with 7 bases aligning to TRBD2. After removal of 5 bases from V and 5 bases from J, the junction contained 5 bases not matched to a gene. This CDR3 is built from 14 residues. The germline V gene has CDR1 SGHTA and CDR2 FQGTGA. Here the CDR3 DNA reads TGTGCCAGCAGCGCGGGGACTACTACCGGGGAGCTGTTTTTT. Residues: CASSAGTTTGELFF.

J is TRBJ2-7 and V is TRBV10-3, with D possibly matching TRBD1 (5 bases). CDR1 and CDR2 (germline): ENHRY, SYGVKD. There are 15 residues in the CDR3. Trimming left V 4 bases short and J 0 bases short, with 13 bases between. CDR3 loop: CAISATGLNSYEQYF. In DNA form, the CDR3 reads TGTGCCATCAGTGCTACAGGCCTAAACTCCTACGAGCAGTACTTC.

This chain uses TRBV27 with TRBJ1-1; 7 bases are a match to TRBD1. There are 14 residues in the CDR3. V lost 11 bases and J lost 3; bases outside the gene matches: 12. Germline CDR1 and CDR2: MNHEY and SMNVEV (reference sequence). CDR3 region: CAPDRDVRDTEAFF. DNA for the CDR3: TGTGCCCCAGACAGGGATGTGAGGGACACTGAAGCTTTCTTT.

The CDR3 coding sequence is TGTGCCAGCAGCGTAGCTGAGGGGGCGGAAGGCTACACCTTC. Amino acid sequence: CASSVAEGAEGYTF. The chain employs TRBV9 and TRBJ1-2; 7 bases align to TRBD1. Germline V gives CDR1 SGDLS, CDR2 YYNGEE. This CDR3 comprises 14 residues. Germline trimming cut 0 bases from V and 8 bases from J; bases unmatched to any gene: 7.

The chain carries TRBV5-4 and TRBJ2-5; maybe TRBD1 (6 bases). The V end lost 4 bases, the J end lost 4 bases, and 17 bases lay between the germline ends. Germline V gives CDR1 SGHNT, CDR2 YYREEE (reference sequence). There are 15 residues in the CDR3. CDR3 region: CASSGQRTDLETQYF. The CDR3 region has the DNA TGTGCCAGCAGCGGCCAGAGGACAGATTTAGAGACCCAGTACTTC.

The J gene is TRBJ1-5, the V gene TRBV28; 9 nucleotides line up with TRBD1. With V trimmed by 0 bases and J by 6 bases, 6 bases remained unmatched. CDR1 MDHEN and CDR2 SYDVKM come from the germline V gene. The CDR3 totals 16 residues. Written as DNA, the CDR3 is TGTGCCAGCAGTTTATGGGAGACAGGGGGACGTCAGCCCCAGCATTTT. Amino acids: CASSLWETGGRQPQHF. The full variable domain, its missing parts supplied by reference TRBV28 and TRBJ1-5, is DVKVTQSSRYLVKRTGEKVFLECVQDMDHENMFWYRQDPGLGLRLIYFSYDVKMKEKGDIPEGYSVSREKKERFSLILESASTNQTSMYLCASSLWETGGRQPQHFGDGTRLSIL.

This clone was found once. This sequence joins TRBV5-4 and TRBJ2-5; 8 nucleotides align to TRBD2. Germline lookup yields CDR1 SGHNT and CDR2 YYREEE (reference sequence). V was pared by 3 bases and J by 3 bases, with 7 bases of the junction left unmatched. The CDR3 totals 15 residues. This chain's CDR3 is CASSSGGGGKETQYF. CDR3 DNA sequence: TGTGCCAGCAGCTCCGGGGGCGGGGGGAAAGAGACCCAGTACTTC.

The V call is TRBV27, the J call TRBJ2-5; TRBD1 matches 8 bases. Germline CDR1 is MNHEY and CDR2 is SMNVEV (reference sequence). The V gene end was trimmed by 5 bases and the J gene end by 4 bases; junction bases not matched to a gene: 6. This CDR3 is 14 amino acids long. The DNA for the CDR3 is TGTGCCAGCAGTACCCTACAGGGGGGAGAGACCCAGTACTTC. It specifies CASSTLQGGETQYF.

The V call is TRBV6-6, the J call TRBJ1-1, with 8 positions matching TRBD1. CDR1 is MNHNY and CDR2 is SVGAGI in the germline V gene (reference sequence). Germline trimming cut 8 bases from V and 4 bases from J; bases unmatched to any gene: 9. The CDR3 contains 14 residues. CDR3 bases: TGTGCCAGCTCGTTGGGACAGGTCGCCACTGAAGCTTTCTTT. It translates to CASSLGQVATEAFF.

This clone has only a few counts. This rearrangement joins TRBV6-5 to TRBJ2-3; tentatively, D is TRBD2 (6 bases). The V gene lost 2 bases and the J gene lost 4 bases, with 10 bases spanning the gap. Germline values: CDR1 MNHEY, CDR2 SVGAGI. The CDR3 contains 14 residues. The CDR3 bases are TGTGCCAGCAGTTACAGCAGGAGGGCAGATACGCAGTATTTT. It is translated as CASSYSRRADTQYF.

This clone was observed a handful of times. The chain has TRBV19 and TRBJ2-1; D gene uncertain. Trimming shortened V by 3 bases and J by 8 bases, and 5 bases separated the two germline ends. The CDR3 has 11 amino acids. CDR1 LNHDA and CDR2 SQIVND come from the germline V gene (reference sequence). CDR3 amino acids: CASSIRYEQFF. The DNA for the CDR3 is TGTGCCAGTAGTATCCGGTATGAGCAGTTCTTC.

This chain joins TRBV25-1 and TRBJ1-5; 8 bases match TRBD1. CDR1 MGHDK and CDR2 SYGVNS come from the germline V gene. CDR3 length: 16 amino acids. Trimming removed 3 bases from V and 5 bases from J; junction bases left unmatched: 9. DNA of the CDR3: TGTGCCAGCAGTGATAGTGCAGGGGGCAGCCATCAGCCCCAGCATTTT. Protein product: CASSDSAGGSHQPQHF. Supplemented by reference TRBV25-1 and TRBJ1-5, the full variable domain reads EADIYQTPRYLVIGTGKKITLECSQTMGHDKMYWYQQDPGMELHLIHYSYGVNSTEKGDLSSESTVSRIRTEHFPLTLESARPSHTSQYLCASSDSAGGSHQPQHFGDGTRLSIL.

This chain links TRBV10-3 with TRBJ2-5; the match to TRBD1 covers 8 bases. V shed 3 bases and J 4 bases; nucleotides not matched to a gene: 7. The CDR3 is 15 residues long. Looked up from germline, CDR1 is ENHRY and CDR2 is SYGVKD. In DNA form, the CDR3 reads TGTGCCATCAGTGAACCGGACAGGGCACGAGAGACCCAGTACTTC. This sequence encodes CAISEPDRARETQYF.

The CDR3 nucleotides are TGTGCCAGCAGCTTGGGAGAGACAGCCACCTATGGCTACACCTTC. Protein product: CASSLGETATYGYTF. The rearrangement uses TRBV5-6 and TRBJ1-2; weak D call: TRBD1 (5 bases). The CDR3 length is 15 residues. V lost 0 bases and J 4 bases, leaving 13 bases between the germline ends. CDR1 and CDR2 from the germline V gene are SGHDT and YYEEEE. The whole variable domain, remainder taken from reference TRBV5-6 and TRBJ1-2, is DAGVTQSPTHLIKTRGQQVTLRCSPKSGHDTVSWYQQALGQGPQFIFQYYEEEERQRGNFPDRFSGHQFPNYSSELNVNALLLGDSALYLCASSLGETATYGYTFGSGTRLTVV.

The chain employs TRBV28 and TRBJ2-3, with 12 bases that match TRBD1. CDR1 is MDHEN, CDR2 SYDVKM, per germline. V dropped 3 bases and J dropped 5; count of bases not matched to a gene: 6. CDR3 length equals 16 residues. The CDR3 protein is CASSFGGQGALDTQYF. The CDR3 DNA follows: TGTGCCAGCAGTTTCGGGGGACAGGGGGCTTTAGATACGCAGTATTTT.

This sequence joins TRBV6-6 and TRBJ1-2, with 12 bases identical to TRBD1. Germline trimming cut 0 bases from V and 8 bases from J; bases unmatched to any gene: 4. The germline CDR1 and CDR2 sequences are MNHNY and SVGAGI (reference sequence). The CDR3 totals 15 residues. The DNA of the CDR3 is TGTGCCAGCAGTTACTCGGGACAGGGGGCGGCGGGCTACACCTTC. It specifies CASSYSGQGAAGYTF.

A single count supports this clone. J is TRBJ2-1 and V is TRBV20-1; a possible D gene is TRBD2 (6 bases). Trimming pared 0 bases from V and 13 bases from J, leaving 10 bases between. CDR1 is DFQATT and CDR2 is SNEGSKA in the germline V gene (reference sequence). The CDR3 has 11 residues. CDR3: CSARDLALQFF. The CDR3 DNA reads TGCAGTGCTAGAGACCTAGCGTTACAGTTCTTC.

The CDR3 sequence is CASSFRREYTGELFF. The CDR3 DNA reads as TGTGCCAGCAGCTTCAGGCGGGAGTACACCGGGGAGCTGTTTTTT. This rearrangement joins TRBV5-4 to TRBJ2-2; TRBD2 agrees at 7 bases. CDR3 size: 15 residues. CDR1 is SGHNT, CDR2 YYREEE, per germline (reference sequence). Trimming cost V 2 bases and J 3 bases; bases outside gene matches: 4.

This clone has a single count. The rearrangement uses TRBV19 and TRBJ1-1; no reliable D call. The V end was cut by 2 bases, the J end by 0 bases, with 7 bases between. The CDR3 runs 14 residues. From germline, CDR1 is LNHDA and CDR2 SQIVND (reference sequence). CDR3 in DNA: TGTGCCAGTAGTATAAGCGGGGTGAACACTGAAGCTTTCTTT. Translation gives CASSISGVNTEAFF.

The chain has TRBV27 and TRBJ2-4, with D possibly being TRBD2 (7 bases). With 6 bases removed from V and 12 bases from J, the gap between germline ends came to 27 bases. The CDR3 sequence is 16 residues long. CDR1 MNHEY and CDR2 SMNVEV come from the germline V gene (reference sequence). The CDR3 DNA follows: TGTGCCAGCAGCCAGGGGTTAGCGGGTCCCCTTTCCACTCAGTACTTC. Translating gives CASSQGLAGPLSTQYF.

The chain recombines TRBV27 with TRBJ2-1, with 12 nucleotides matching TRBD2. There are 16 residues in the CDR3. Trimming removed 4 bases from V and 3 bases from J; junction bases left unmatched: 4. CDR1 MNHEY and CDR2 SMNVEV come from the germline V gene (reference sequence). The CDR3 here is CASSSRLAGVYNEQFF. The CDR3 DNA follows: TGTGCCAGCAGTTCCAGACTAGCGGGAGTCTACAATGAGCAGTTCTTC.

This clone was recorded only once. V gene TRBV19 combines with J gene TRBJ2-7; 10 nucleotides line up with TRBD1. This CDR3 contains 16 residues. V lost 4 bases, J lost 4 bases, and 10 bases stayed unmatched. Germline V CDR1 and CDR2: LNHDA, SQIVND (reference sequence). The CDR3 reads CASSKFGGQGGYEQYF. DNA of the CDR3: TGTGCCAGTAGTAAGTTCGGTGGACAGGGGGGTTACGAGCAGTACTTC. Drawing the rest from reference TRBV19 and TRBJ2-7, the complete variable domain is DGGITQSPKYLFRKEGQNVTLSCEQNLNHDAMYWYRQDPGQGLRLIYYSQIVNDFQKGDIAEGYSVSREKKESFPLTVTSAQKNPTAFYLCASSKFGGQGGYEQYFGPGTRLTVT.

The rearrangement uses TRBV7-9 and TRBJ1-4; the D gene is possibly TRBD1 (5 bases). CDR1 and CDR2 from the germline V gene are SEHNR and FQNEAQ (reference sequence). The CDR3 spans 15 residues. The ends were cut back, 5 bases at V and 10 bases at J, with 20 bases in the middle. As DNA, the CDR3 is TGTGCCAGCAGCGGCGGGGACGGCATTATGAGAAAACTGTTTTTT. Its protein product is CASSGGDGIMRKLFF. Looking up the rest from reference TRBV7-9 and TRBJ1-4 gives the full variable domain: DTGVSQNPRHKITKRGQNVTFRCDPISEHNRLYWYRQTLGQGPEFLTYFQNEAQLEKSRLLSDRFSAERPKGSFSTLEIQRTEQGDSAMYLCASSGGDGIMRKLFFGSGTQLSVL.

The CDR3 reads CASSYPRGGDEQYF. DNA of the CDR3: TGTGCCAGCAGTTACCCCCGGGGGGGTGACGAGCAGTACTTC. The V gene is TRBV6-6, the J gene TRBJ2-7, with 8 bases that match TRBD2. The CDR3 extends over 14 amino acids. V was clipped by 2 bases and J by 5 bases; unmatched bases: 5. From germline, CDR1 is MNHNY and CDR2 SVGAGI (reference sequence).